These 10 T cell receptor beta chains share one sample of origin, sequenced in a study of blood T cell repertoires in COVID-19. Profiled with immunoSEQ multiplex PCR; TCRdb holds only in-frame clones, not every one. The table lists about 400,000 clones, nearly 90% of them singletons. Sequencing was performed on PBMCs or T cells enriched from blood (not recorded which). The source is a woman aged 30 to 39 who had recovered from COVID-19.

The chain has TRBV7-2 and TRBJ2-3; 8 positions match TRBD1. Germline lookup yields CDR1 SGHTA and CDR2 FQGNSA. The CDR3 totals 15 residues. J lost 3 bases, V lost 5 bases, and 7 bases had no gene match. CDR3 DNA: TGTGCCAGCAGCCAGGGACAGGAGAGGACAGATACGCAGTATTTT. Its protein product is CASSQGQERTDTQYF.

CDR3 sequence reads: CASSSLAGASSGELFF. CDR3 in DNA: TGTGCCAGCAGTTCCCTAGCAGGAGCAAGTTCCGGGGAGCTGTTTTTT. The V and J genes are TRBV27 and TRBJ2-2; D may be TRBD2 (5 bases). Per germline, CDR1 MNHEY and CDR2 SMNVEV (reference sequence). V shed 4 bases and J shed 6 bases, with 18 bases lying between them. The CDR3 covers 16 residues.

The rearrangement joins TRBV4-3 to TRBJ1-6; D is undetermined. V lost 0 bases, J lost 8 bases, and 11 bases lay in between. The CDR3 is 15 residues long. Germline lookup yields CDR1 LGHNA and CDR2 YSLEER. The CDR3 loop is CASSQDTGLDSPLHF. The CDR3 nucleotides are TGCGCCAGCAGCCAAGATACGGGGTTGGATTCACCCCTCCACTTT.

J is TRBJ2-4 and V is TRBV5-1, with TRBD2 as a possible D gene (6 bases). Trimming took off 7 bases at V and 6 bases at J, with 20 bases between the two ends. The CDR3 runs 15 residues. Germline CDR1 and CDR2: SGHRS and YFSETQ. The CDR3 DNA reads TGCGCCAGCCATCGCTCCGGGGACGGGGGAAACATTCAGTACTTC. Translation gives CASHRSGDGGNIQYF.

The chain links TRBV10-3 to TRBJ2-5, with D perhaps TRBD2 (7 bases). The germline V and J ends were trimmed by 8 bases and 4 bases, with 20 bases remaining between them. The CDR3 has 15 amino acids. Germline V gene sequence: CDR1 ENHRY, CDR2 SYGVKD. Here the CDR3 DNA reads TGTGCCATCCGTACCGGGGGGCGGGACGTAGAGACCCAGTACTTC. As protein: CAIRTGGRDVETQYF.

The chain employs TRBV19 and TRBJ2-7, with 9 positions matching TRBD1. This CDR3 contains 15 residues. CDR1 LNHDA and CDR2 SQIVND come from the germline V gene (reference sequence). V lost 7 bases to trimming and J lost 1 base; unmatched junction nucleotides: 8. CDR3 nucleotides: TGTGCCAGTACTCCCTCGGGACAGGGATCCTACGAGCAGTACTTC. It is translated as CASTPSGQGSYEQYF.

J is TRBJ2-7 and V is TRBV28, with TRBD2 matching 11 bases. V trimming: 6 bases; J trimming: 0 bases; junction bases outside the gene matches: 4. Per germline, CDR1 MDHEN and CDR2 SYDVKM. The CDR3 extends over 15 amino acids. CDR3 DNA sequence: TGTGCCAGCAGCGGGACTAGCGGAAACTCCTACGAGCAGTACTTC. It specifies CASSGTSGNSYEQYF.

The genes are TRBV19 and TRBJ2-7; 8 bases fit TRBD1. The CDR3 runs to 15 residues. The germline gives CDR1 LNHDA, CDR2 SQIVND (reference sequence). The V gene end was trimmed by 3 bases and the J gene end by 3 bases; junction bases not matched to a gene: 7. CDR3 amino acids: CASSIPGQGIYEQYF. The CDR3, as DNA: TGTGCCAGTAGTATCCCTGGACAGGGAATCTACGAGCAGTACTTC.

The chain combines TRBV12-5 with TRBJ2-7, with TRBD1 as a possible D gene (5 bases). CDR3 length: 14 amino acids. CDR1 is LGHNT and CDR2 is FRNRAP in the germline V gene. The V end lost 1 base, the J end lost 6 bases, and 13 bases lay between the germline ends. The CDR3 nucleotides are TGTGCTAGTGGTTTGGAAACAGGTCCCAGCGAGCAGTACTTC. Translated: CASGLETGPSEQYF.

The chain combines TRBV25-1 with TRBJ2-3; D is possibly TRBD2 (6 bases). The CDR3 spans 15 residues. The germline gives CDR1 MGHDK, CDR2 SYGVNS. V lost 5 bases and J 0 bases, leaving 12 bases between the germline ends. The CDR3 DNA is TGTGCCAGCAGTCGAAGGAGGGCGAGCACAGATACGCAGTATTTT. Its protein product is CASSRRRASTDTQYF. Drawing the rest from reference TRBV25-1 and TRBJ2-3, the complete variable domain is EADIYQTPRYLVIGTGKKITLECSQTMGHDKMYWYQQDPGMELHLIHYSYGVNSTEKGDLSSESTVSRIRTEHFPLTLESARPSHTSQYLCASSRRRASTDTQYFGPGTRLTVL.